The 2 T cell receptor beta chains presented below share a single source sample, sequenced in a study of long-term antiretroviral therapy in people with HIV. The libraries were made with immunoSEQ v3.0 at survey level. TCRdb's copy holds only in-frame clones and misses some; the assay was immunoSEQ multiplex PCR. Here the sample spans roughly 16,000 clones, about 94% being singletons. This specimen consisted of unsorted PBMCs, obtained 6.4 years after starting antiretroviral therapy. Source of these receptors: a woman aged 45-65 years with HIV.

This clone was observed a handful of times. V usage is TRBV28 and J usage is TRBJ1-1, with a possible D match to TRBD1 (5 bases). This CDR3 is 13 amino acids long. Trimming took off 6 bases at V and 1 base at J, with 9 bases between the two ends. Looked up from germline, CDR1 is MDHEN and CDR2 is SYDVKM. The chain's CDR3 is CASRPGQNTEAFF. CDR3 in DNA: TGTGCCAGCAGACCCGGACAGAACACTGAAGCTTTCTTT.

The rearrangement links TRBV6-6 to TRBJ2-2; D call uncertain. The CDR3 has 11 amino acids. Germline assignment: CDR1 MNHNY and CDR2 SVGAGI (reference sequence). V was cut by 7 bases and J by 7 bases, with 7 bases left in between. CDR3 in amino acids: CASMWNGELFF. In DNA, the CDR3 is TGTGCCAGCATGTGGAACGGGGAGCTGTTTTTT.